This T cell receptor beta chain was captured by sequencing in a study of CD8 T cells in ankylosing spondylitis. Regarding the study as a whole: Peripheral blood held disease-linked clones only at relatively low frequency, and these were CD8+. In the blood and synovial fluid of reactive arthritis, some motif variants had been previously reported. Disease-linked clones reportedly concentrated significantly in matched ankylosing spondylitis synovial fluid.

TCRdb independently ran MiXCR on the 5' RACE reads; one entry per CDR3 protein. The sample has approximately 130,000 distinct CDR3 sequences; around 9.3% are singletons. Worth noting for this clonotype: Its antigen is undetermined.

After removal of 5 bases from V and 4 bases from J, the junction contained 7 bases not matched to a gene. The CDR3 sequence is 15 residues long. Germline lookup yields CDR1 SGHNT and CDR2 YENEEA. The sequencing input was blood, either unsorted or a sorted T cell fraction (not recorded which). The chain joins TRBV11-3 to TRBJ2-5; 10 nucleotides align to TRBD1. The receptor was derived from a male donor with ankylosing spondylitis or in good health (not recorded which). Here the CDR3 DNA reads TGTGCCAGCAGCACCGGGACAGGGGTCGGAGAGACCCAGTACTTC. This gives the protein CASSTGTGVGETQYF.